What follows describes a single T cell receptor beta chain. The antigen remains unidentified. This record belongs to a study of vaccination effects on CD4 cells after COVID-19. Isolation of CD4+ T cells took place after approximately 10 days of culture. All participants had two doses of either the BNT162b2 or mRNA-1273 vaccine. The method was immunoSEQ multiplex PCR; TCRdb's version includes in-frame clones alone and lacks a portion of them. This table has 45,000 or so clones, just over 70% appearing once. The CDR3 covers 15 residues. After removal of 6 bases from V and 3 bases from J, the junction contained 6 bases not matched to a gene. Looked up from germline, CDR1 is MNHEY and CDR2 is SMNVEV (reference sequence).

V gene TRBV27 combines with J gene TRBJ2-3, with 10 positions matching TRBD1. The receptor comes from a human donor who received a COVID-19 vaccine. Specimen: CD4+ T cells from PBMCs cultured without peptide, collected after COVID-19 vaccination. The chain's CDR3 is CASSPGQGITDTQYF. CDR3 sequence (DNA): TGTGCCAGCAGCCCGGGACAGGGGATAACAGATACGCAGTATTTT.